A selection of T cell receptor beta chains follows, all from one sample in a study of metastatic and nonmetastatic thyroid tumors. TCRdb ran MiXCR on the PCR reads. This table holds 9,500 to 15,000 clones, around 31% found once. The sample consisted of tumor tissue. The receptors come from a female donor with papillary thyroid cancer or a benign thyroid nodule (not recorded which). Some clones in this sample may be carry-over from other donors' samples. Both conserved end residues are part of each CDR3. The order of the fields is CDR3 length, clone size, J gene, V gene, D gene, CDR3 DNA, CDR3 protein. A D gene is named only where the DNA matches it firmly. Clone size is given for some rows only: seen once, a few or many times, or a class if the clone is expanded.

16	NA	TRBJ2-3	TRBV3-1	NA	TGTGCCAGCAGCCAACTACGACTAGATAGCACAGATACGCAGTATTTT	CASSQLRLDSTDTQYF
18	NA	TRBJ2-3	TRBV5-1	NA	TGCGCCAGCAGCCCTCAAGGTAGCGGAGCATACTTCACAGATACGCAGTATTTT	CASSPQGSGAYFTDTQYF
15	once	TRBJ2-7	TRBV4-1	TRBD2	TGCGCCAGCAGCCGATATGGCGGGAGTTCTAACGAGCAGTACTTC	CASSRYGGSSNEQYF
12	few	TRBJ1-2	TRBV2	NA	TGTGCCAGCAGTGACGCGGATTATGGCTACACCTTC	CASSDADYGYTF
16	NA	TRBJ2-3	TRBV11-2	TRBD2	TGTGCCAGCAGCTCGACTAGCGGGAGATTCACAGATACGCAGTATTTT	CASSSTSGRFTDTQYF
14	medium-sized	TRBJ2-3	TRBV24-1	NA	TGTGCCACCAGTGGGGAGGTAACGGGGGATACGCAGTATTTT	CATSGEVTGDTQYF
19	NA	TRBJ2-6	TRBV2	NA	TGTGCCAGCAGGGAGGCCAGGGGGATGGGACTCTCTGGGGCCAACGTCCTGACTTTC	CASREARGMGLSGANVLTF
13	NA	TRBJ2-7	TRBV20-1	TRBD1	TGCAGTGCAGAACAGGGGGTAAACTACGAGCAGTACTTC	CSAEQGVNYEQYF
14	medium-sized	TRBJ1-2	TRBV19	NA	TGTGCCAGTAGTATTGGAGGCAGTCACTATGGCTACACCTTC	CASSIGGSHYGYTF
12	few	TRBJ2-7	TRBV6-2/TRBV6-3	NA	TGTGCCAGCAGTTACACCTGGTACGATCAGTACTTC	CASSYTWYDQYF
13	NA	TRBJ2-7	TRBV12-3/TRBV12-4	NA	TGTGCCAGCAGTTTGGGGAATCCGGGCGAGCAGTACTTC	CASSLGNPGEQYF
13	NA	TRBJ1-1	TRBV6-2/TRBV6-3	NA	TGTGCCAGCAGTCAAAGGGAGAACACTGAAGCTTTCTTT	CASSQRENTEAFF
13	medium-sized	TRBJ2-5	TRBV5-1	NA	TGCGCCAGCAGCTTGGCAGGGACGCAGACCCAGTACTTC	CASSLAGTQTQYF
13	NA	TRBJ2-7	TRBV30	NA	TGTGCCTGGAGTGATGGGGTGTCCTACGAGCAGTACTTC	CAWSDGVSYEQYF
14	NA	TRBJ2-7	TRBV20-1	NA	TGCAGTGCTAGAGTTAGCGGTAGCTCCTACGAGCAGTACTTC	CSARVSGSSYEQYF
14	many	TRBJ2-2	TRBV5-1	TRBD2	TGCGCCACCCAAAGCGGGGGGGCCTCCGGGGAGCTGTTTTTT	CATQSGGASGELFF
12	NA	TRBJ2-7	TRBV12-5	NA	TGTGCTAGTGGTCGGGACTTCTACGAGCAGTACTTC	CASGRDFYEQYF
14	medium-sized	TRBJ2-7	TRBV7-6	NA	TGTGCCAGCAGCTTAGATTTGGGCTCCTACGAGCAGTACTTC	CASSLDLGSYEQYF